This T cell receptor (beta chain) was documented in a study of T cell responses to AZD1222 COVID-19 vaccine. Comments on this clone: Its antigen is unidentified.

Profiled with immunoSEQ multiplex PCR; TCRdb holds only in-frame clones, not every one. The table shows 100,000 to 120,000 clones, with approximately 94% occurring only once. V was pared by 7 bases and J by 3 bases, with 13 bases between. The CDR3 is made up of 13 amino acids. The germline V gene encodes CDR1 MNHEY and CDR2 SVGAGI. Study-wide findings and caveats: Clonal diversity was possibly underestimated, and white British individuals and females predominated among donors. The peak T cell response came first, and repertoires were sampled only after it.

The receptor's source is an adult who received the AZD1222 COVID-19 vaccine. The starting material was peripheral blood, obtained 28 days after the second AZD1222 dose. This chain uses TRBV6-5 with TRBJ2-7; perhaps TRBD1 as D (5 bases). This CDR3 is CASKAQGIYEQYF. CDR3 nucleotide sequence: TGTGCCAGCAAGGCCCAGGGAATCTACGAGCAGTACTTC.